This TCR beta chain emerged from a study of cytomegalovirus exposure and HLA in healthy donors. Whole-study context: Falling in the Caucasian-associated ancestry cluster were about four fifths of a few hundred genotyped donors.

Although they were nominally healthy when sampled, donors likely had unrecorded immune exposures. PCR used 60 Vbeta primers and 13 Jbeta primers. Only in-frame clones appear in the TCRdb table, and some are missing; sequencing was by immunoSEQ multiplex PCR. The data hold 40,000 to 45,000 clones, with roughly half observed a single time. Germline assignment: CDR1 KGHSH and CDR2 LQKENI. This CDR3 has 15 amino acids. The V segment lost 1 base and the J segment 0 bases; nucleotides outside the gene matches: 1. Turning to this clone: Its matching antigen is unknown. Other DNA variants within this sample encode the same CDR3.

The study, taken as a whole, reports: One later analysis reportedly identified an Asian-associated ancestry cluster that showed fewer N-insertions than the approximately 700-donor mean. Judged likely to be a sequencing artifact was a cluster of highly shared sequence variants.

This chain uses TRBV18 with TRBJ2-7, with 9 bases that match TRBD1. Sequencing used PBMCs. This clonotype was sampled from a man aged 55 to 69 in good health and CMV-seronegative. This chain's CDR3 is CASSPQGQGSYEQYF. CDR3 nucleotides: TGTGCCAGCTCACCACAGGGACAGGGCTCCTACGAGCAGTACTTC.